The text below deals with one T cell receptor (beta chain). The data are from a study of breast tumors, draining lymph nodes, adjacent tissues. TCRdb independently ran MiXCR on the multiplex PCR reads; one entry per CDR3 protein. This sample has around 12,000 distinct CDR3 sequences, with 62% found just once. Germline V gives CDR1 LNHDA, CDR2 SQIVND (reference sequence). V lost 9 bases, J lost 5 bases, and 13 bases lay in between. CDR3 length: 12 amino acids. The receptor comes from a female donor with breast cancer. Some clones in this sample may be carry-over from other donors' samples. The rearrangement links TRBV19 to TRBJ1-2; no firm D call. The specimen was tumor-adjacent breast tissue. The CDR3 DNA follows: TGTGCCAGCACTACGAGGTGGTATGGCTACACCTTC. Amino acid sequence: CASTTRWYGYTF.